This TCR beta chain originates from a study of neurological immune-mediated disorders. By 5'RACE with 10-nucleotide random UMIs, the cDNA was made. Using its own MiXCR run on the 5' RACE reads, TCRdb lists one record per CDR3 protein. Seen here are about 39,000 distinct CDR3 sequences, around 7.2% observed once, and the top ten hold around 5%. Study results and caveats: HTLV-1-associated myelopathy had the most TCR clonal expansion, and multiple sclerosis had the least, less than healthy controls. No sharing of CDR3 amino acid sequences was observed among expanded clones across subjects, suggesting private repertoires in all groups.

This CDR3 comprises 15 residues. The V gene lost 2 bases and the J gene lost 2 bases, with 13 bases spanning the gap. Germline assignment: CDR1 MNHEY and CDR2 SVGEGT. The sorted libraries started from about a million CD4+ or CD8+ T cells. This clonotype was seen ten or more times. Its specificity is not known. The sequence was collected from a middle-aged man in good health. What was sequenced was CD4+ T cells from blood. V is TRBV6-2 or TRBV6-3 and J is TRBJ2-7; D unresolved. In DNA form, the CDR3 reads TGTGCCAGCAGTTACGGTGGCCTGCGAGCCTACGAGCAGTACTTC. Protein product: CASSYGGLRAYEQYF.